A selection of T cell receptor beta chains follows, all from one sample in a study of technical replicates of blood from a handful of donors. Produced via immunoSEQ multiplex PCR; TCRdb's table is partial and in-frame only. The table shows tens of thousands of clones, with just over 90% occurring only once. The sequenced sample was PBMCs. Receptors were obtained from a human donor in good health. Some clones in this sample may be carry-over from other donors' samples. Each CDR3 is given with its conserved first and last residue. D genes are given only for firm matches. Rows give clone size only sometimes, using once, few, many, or a class for an expanded clone.

TRBJ2-5,TRBV5-1,NA,14,NA,TGCGCCAGCGGGGGTGCGGGACACCAAGAGACCCAGTACTTC,CASGGAGHQETQYF
TRBJ1-6,TRBV28,TRBD1,15,NA,TGTGCCAGCAGTTCTTTGACAGGGAGGAATTCACCCCTCCACTTT,CASSSLTGRNSPLHF
TRBJ1-2,TRBV18,NA,15,once,TGTGCCAGCTCACCACCGGGGGGATCCTCCTATGGCTACACCTTC,CASSPPGGSSYGYTF
TRBJ2-7,TRBV7-6,TRBD2,14,NA,TGTGCCAGCAGCTTAGGCGGGGAGGGCTACGAGCAGTACTTC,CASSLGGEGYEQYF
TRBJ2-5,TRBV29-1,NA,16,NA,TGCAGCGTTGATCCCATACAGGGCTTGAAGGGGGAGACCCAGTACTTC,CSVDPIQGLKGETQYF
TRBJ1-5,TRBV4-1,NA,16,NA,TGCGCCAGCAGCCCCTTTTTGCTAGTTAGCAATCAGCCCCAGCATTTT,CASSPFLLVSNQPQHF
TRBJ2-7,TRBV2,NA,18,NA,TGTGCCAGCAGTCCCTATAGAAGGCCGCAGGGGCATTTCTACGAGCAGTACTTC,CASSPYRRPQGHFYEQYF
TRBJ2-7,TRBV5-6,TRBD2,13,NA,TGTGCCAGCAGCTTGCAGCGGGGCTACGAGCAGTACTTC,CASSLQRGYEQYF
TRBJ2-2,TRBV6-5,NA,12,NA,TGTGCCAGCAGGACAGCTACCGGGGAGCTGTTTTTT,CASRTATGELFF
TRBJ2-5,TRBV4-3,TRBD1,15,NA,TGCGCCAGCAGCCAGGATAAAGGGACAGGGTGGGCCCAGTACTTC,CASSQDKGTGWAQYF
TRBJ1-1,TRBV6-1,NA,15,NA,TGTGCCAGCAGTGGAAGGAGGGTTACGGACACTGAAGCTTTCTTT,CASSGRRVTDTEAFF
TRBJ2-2,TRBV30,TRBD2,16,NA,TGTGCCTGGACCCGGGGACTAGCGGGACTCACCGGGGAGCTGTTTTTT,CAWTRGLAGLTGELFF
TRBJ2-7,TRBV4-3,NA,16,once,TGCGCCAGCAGCCAAGGACAGGTACCAAATCCCTACGAGCAGTACTTC,CASSQGQVPNPYEQYF
TRBJ2-7,TRBV6-1,NA,11,NA,TGTGCCAGCAGATTTAGCTACGAGCAGTACTTC,CASRFSYEQYF
TRBJ2-1,TRBV4-3,TRBD2,19,NA,TGCGCCAGCAGCCAACGTTGGCTAGCGGGGGGGCGGGCCTACAATGAGCAGTTCTTC,CASSQRWLAGGRAYNEQFF
TRBJ2-5,TRBV29-1,TRBD1,13,NA,TGCAGCGTTGAAGCAGGGGGTTGGGAGACCCAGTACTTC,CSVEAGGWETQYF
TRBJ1-1,TRBV2,NA,15,NA,TGTGCCAGCACCAAGTCAGAGGGGGGGTACACTGAAGCTTTCTTT,CASTKSEGGYTEAFF
TRBJ1-1,TRBV29-1,NA,16,once,TGCAGCGTTGAAGATTCGAACCTACGAGGGAGCACTGAAGCTTTCTTT,CSVEDSNLRGSTEAFF
TRBJ2-1,TRBV20-1,TRBD2,11,NA,TGCAGTGCGGAGCGGGGACGGGAGCAGTTCTTC,CSAERGREQFF
TRBJ2-1,TRBV4-3,TRBD2,18,NA,TGCGCCAGCAGCCAAGGGAGTGGAGTGATAGGCGGGGGAAATGAGCAGTTCTTC,CASSQGSGVIGGGNEQFF
TRBJ1-5,TRBV18,TRBD1,15,NA,TGTGCCAGCTCACCTACAGGGGGTCGGGATCAGCCCCAGCATTTT,CASSPTGGRDQPQHF
TRBJ2-7,TRBV6-5,NA,13,NA,TGTGCCAGCAGTTTGCAGGGGTTCTACGAGCAGTACTTC,CASSLQGFYEQYF
TRBJ1-2,TRBV7-9,NA,13,NA,TGTGCCAGCAGCCTTCAGGGTGGCTATGGCTACACCTTC,CASSLQGGYGYTF
TRBJ1-1,TRBV4-3,NA,14,NA,TGCGCCAGCAGCCAAGGGACACTGAACACTGAAGCTTTCTTT,CASSQGTLNTEAFF
TRBJ1-4,TRBV30,NA,14,once,TGTGCCTGGAGATCGCTAACTCCTAATGAAAAACTGTTTTTT,CAWRSLTPNEKLFF
TRBJ2-7,TRBV4-1,TRBD1,15,NA,TGCGCCAGCAGCCATGGGACAGGGGGCGAATACGAGCAGTACTTC,CASSHGTGGEYEQYF
TRBJ1-6,TRBV5-1,NA,18,once,TGCGCCAGCAGCTTGGGAGTCGGGGAGTCCCCATGGAATTCACCCCTCCACTTT,CASSLGVGESPWNSPLHF
TRBJ2-7,TRBV21-1,NA,16,NA,TGTGCCAGCAGCCCATCGCCAGGGGCACCCCGCTACGAGCAGTACTTC,CASSPSPGAPRYEQYF
TRBJ1-6,TRBV9,TRBD1,15,NA,TGTGCCAGCACCCGTGGAGGGACAGGGTTTTCACCCCTCCACTTT,CASTRGGTGFSPLHF
TRBJ2-5,TRBV5-1,NA,13,NA,TGCGCCAGCAGCCCGACTAGTTTGGAGACCCAGTACTTC,CASSPTSLETQYF
TRBJ1-2,TRBV6-4,NA,14,NA,TGTGCCAGCAGAGCCCTCCCGGGAGGCTATGGCTACACCTTC,CASRALPGGYGYTF
TRBJ2-3,TRBV7-9,NA,14,NA,TGTGCCAGCAGCGACGACAGGAAACTTGATACGCAGTATTTT,CASSDDRKLDTQYF
TRBJ2-3,TRBV18,TRBD1,15,NA,TGTGCCAGCTCACCGAGGACAGGGGGCACAGATACGCAGTATTTT,CASSPRTGGTDTQYF
TRBJ2-7,TRBV6-5,NA,13,NA,TGTGCCAGCACCGCCCCCCCGGGGTACGAGCAGTACTTC,CASTAPPGYEQYF
TRBJ2-4,TRBV6-5,NA,16,NA,TGTGCCAGCAGTTATCCCTTCTCGGGGGCCAAAAACATTCAGTACTTC,CASSYPFSGAKNIQYF
TRBJ2-7,TRBV29-1,TRBD2,13,NA,TGCAGCGTTGAGGGTAGCGGGAGTCCCGAGCAGTACTTC,CSVEGSGSPEQYF
TRBJ2-3,TRBV6-1,NA,13,NA,TGTGCCAGCAGTCGGGTGAGCACAGATACGCAGTATTTT,CASSRVSTDTQYF
TRBJ2-1,TRBV11-3,TRBD2,15,NA,TGTGCCAGCAGCTCCTCCGGGACTACATACAATGAGCAGTTCTTC,CASSSSGTTYNEQFF
TRBJ2-5,TRBV10-2,NA,13,NA,TGCGCCAGCAGTACGGGAGAAGCGGAGACCCAGTACTTC,CASSTGEAETQYF
TRBJ2-7,TRBV4-3,NA,14,NA,TGCGCCAGCAGCTTTCAGTCTCAGGGGTACGAGCAGTACTTC,CASSFQSQGYEQYF
TRBJ1-1,TRBV7-3,NA,13,NA,TGTGCCAGCAGCTTTGTCGGTAGCACTGAAGCTTTCTTT,CASSFVGSTEAFF